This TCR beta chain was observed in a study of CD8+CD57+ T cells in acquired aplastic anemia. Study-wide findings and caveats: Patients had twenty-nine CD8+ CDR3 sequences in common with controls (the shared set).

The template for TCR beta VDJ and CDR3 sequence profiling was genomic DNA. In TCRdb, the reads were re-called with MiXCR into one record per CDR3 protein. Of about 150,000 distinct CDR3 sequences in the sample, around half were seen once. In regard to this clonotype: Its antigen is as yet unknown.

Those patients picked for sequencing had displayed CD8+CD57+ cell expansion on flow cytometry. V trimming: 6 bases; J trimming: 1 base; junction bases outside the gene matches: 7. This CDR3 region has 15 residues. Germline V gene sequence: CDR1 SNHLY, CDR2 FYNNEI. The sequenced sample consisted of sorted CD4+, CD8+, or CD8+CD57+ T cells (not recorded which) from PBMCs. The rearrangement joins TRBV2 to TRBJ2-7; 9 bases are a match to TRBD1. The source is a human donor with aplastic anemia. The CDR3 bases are TGTGCCAGCAGCTTTGGGGACAGGGTTTCCTACGAGCAGTACGTC. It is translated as CASSFGDRVSYEQYV.